These 2 T cell receptor beta chains came from one sample sequenced in a study of response to subunit inactivated influenza vaccine. Each CDR3 protein is one row after TCRdb ran MiXCR on the RT-PCR reads. Here the sample spans 450,000 to 600,000 distinct CDR3 sequences, under 9% being singletons. Sequences were derived from PBMCs from blood, sampled around 25 months after vaccination. The origin of the receptors is a man aged 50-75 years who received an inactivated influenza vaccine.

This clonotype was observed a handful of times. The genes are TRBV6-5 and TRBJ2-7, with D possibly being TRBD1 (5 bases). The germline CDR1 and CDR2 sequences are MNHEY and SVGAGI. Trimming removed 2 bases from V and 2 bases from J, with 13 bases in between. CDR3 length equals 15 residues. The CDR3 loop reads CASSYGWRQPYEQYF. DNA for the CDR3: TGTGCCAGCAGTTACGGTTGGCGACAGCCCTACGAGCAGTACTTC.

This clonotype was counted many times. The gene calls are TRBV28 and TRBJ2-1; TRBD2 aligns across 10 bases. This CDR3 has 16 amino acids. V was clipped by 5 bases and J by 4 bases; unmatched bases: 8. The germline gives CDR1 MDHEN, CDR2 SYDVKM. CDR3 region: CASSQIALAGYNEQFF. DNA of the CDR3: TGTGCCAGCAGTCAAATCGCACTAGCGGGGTACAATGAGCAGTTCTTC. The full variable domain, completed using reference TRBV28 and TRBJ2-1, is DVKVTQSSRYLVKRTGEKVFLECVQDMDHENMFWYRQDPGLGLRLIYFSYDVKMKEKGDIPEGYSVSREKKERFSLILESASTNQTSMYLCASSQIALAGYNEQFFGPGTRLTVL.